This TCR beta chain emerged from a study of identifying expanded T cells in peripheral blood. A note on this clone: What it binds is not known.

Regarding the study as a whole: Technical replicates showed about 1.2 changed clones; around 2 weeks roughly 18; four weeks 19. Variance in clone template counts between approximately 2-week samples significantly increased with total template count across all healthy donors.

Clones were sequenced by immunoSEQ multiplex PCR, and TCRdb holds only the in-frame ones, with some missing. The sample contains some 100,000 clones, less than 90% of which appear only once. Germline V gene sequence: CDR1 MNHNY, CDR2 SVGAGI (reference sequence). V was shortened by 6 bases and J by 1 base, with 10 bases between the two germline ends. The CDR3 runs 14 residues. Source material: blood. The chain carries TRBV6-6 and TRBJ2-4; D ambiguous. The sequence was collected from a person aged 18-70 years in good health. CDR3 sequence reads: CASSPEWAKNIQYF. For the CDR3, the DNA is TGTGCCAGCAGCCCGGAGTGGGCCAAAAACATTCAGTACTTC.